These 3 T cell receptor beta chains were sequenced from one sample in a study of monozygotic twins with inflammatory bowel disease. TCRdb reprocessed the 5' RACE reads, keeping one entry per CDR3 protein, no DNA. This repertoire includes about 160,000 distinct CDR3 sequences. Sequences were obtained from blood. All receptors derive from a human donor with ulcerative colitis or Crohn's disease, or a healthy co-twin of an affected twin (not recorded which).

The CDR3 is CASSSRSTDPLYNEQFF. The chain carries TRBV5-6 and TRBJ2-1; the D call of TRBD1 rests on TCRdb alone, since no DNA is present to check it. The CDR3 runs to 17 residues. Germline V CDR1 and CDR2: SGHDT, YYEEEE. Together with reference TRBV5-6 and TRBJ2-1, the CDR3 gives the full variable domain: DAGVTQSPTHLIKTRGQQVTLRCSPKSGHDTVSWYQQALGQGPQFIFQYYEEEERQRGNFPDRFSGHQFPNYSSELNVNALLLGDSALYLCASSSRSTDPLYNEQFFGPGTRLTVL.

The rearrangement uses TRBV6-2 or TRBV6-3 and TRBJ2-6; TCRdb indicates TRBD2, and absent DNA this call remains unverified. The CDR3 is 20 amino acids. Germline V CDR1 and CDR2: MNHEY, SVGEGT. Here the CDR3 reads CASSYPRTSYTYSGANVLTF.

The V and J genes are TRBV12-3 or TRBV12-4 and TRBJ1-6; TCRdb picks TRBD1, but there is no DNA to check that call. The CDR3 loop spans 16 amino acids. CDR3 sequence reads: CASSPQFGDPSSPLHF.